This is a list of T cell receptor beta chains from one sample in a study of cytomegalovirus exposure and HLA in healthy donors. Using immunoSEQ multiplex PCR, the repertoire was profiled, and TCRdb retains in-frame clones only, with some absent. The table records around 78,000 clones, around 80% of them present only once. What was sequenced was PBMCs. These receptors were collected from a male donor in good health and CMV-seronegative. Both conserved end residues are part of each CDR3. A D gene is named only where the DNA matches it firmly. Clone size is shown for a subset of rows, as once, few, many or a class of expanded clone.

size	length	V	J	D	DNA	CDR3
few	14	TRBV6-5	TRBJ2-5	TRBD2	TGTGCCAGCAGTTCCCTAGCGGGAACGGAGACCCAGTACTTC	CASSSLAGTETQYF
.	12	TRBV10-3	TRBJ2-1	TRBD2	TGTGCCATCAGTGATCCCGGGACTAAAGGTTTCTTC	CAISDPGTKGFF
.	13	TRBV10-2	TRBJ2-3	.	TGCGCCAGCAGAGGACACGTTGCAGATACGCAGTATTTT	CASRGHVADTQYF
.	15	TRBV10-2	TRBJ1-5	TRBD1	TGCGCCAGCAGTGAGTCCGGACAGGGTGGACAGCCCCAGCATTTT	CASSESGQGGQPQHF
.	13	TRBV5-4	TRBJ2-7	TRBD2	TGTGCCAGCAGGTTCGACGGGAGGGACGAGCAGTACTTC	CASRFDGRDEQYF
.	18	TRBV7-9	TRBJ2-5	TRBD2	TGTGCCAGCAGCCCCGGAGGGGGGAGCGGGAGGGCTGTAGAGACCCAGTACTTC	CASSPGGGSGRAVETQYF
.	15	TRBV7-9	TRBJ2-1	TRBD2	TGTTCCAGCAGCTTGGGGGGGAGCGTCTACAATGAGCAGTTCTTC	CSSSLGGSVYNEQFF
.	14	TRBV5-1	TRBJ2-3	TRBD2	TGCGCCAGCACGGTAGCGGGACTCACAGATACGCAGTATTTT	CASTVAGLTDTQYF
.	14	TRBV2	TRBJ1-1	.	TGTGCCAGCAGTGAACTATATCAGAACACTGAAGCTTTCTTT	CASSELYQNTEAFF
.	17	TRBV9	TRBJ2-5	TRBD2	TGTGCCAGCAGCGGGGGTGGAGCGGGAGGAAGTACGGAGACCCAGTACTTC	CASSGGGAGGSTETQYF
.	16	TRBV18	TRBJ2-5	TRBD1	TGTGCCAGCTCCCGACCCCCGGGACAGGGATCGGAGACCCAGTACTTC	CASSRPPGQGSETQYF
few	14	TRBV6-5	TRBJ1-1	TRBD1	TGTGCCAGCAGGACCGGGACAGCGAACACTGAAGCTTTCTTT	CASRTGTANTEAFF
.	15	TRBV7-8	TRBJ1-1	.	TGTGCCAGCAGCCCTCCGGGAACGCTGAACACTGAAGCTTTCTTT	CASSPPGTLNTEAFF
once	14	TRBV29-1	TRBJ2-7	TRBD2	TGCAGCGTTGAAATTGCGGGGACTACCTACGAGCAGTACTTC	CSVEIAGTTYEQYF
.	14	TRBV2	TRBJ2-5	TRBD1	TGTGCCAGCAGTGAAGGGACAGGGTGGGAGACCCAGTACTTC	CASSEGTGWETQYF
.	14	TRBV27	TRBJ2-1	.	TGTGCCAGCAGTTTAAAGAGCGGCCCCAATGAGCAGTTCTTC	CASSLKSGPNEQFF
.	13	TRBV25-1	TRBJ2-5	.	TGTGCCAGCGGGACAGGGACTAGGGAGACCCAGTACTTC	CASGTGTRETQYF
few	15	TRBV13	TRBJ2-5	TRBD1	TGTGCCAGCAGCTCCGGGACAGGGCGGGGAGAGACCCAGTACTTC	CASSSGTGRGETQYF
.	15	TRBV5-6	TRBJ2-5	.	TGTGCCAGCAGCTTGGCCGCCGGAGGTCGTGAGACCCAGTACTTC	CASSLAAGGRETQYF
.	15	TRBV28	TRBJ2-3	TRBD2	TGTGCCAGCAGCATGAGCGGGAAGAGCACAGATACGCAGTATTTT	CASSMSGKSTDTQYF
.	21	TRBV28	TRBJ2-6	TRBD2	TGTGCCAGCAGTGGTATTGGGGGGGGGATCCCCTTATACTCTGGGGCCAACGTCCTGACTTTC	CASSGIGGGIPLYSGANVLTF
.	16	TRBV27	TRBJ2-7	TRBD2	TGTGCCAGCAGTTCCATTCGACTAGCGGGAGTTGGTGAGCAGTACTTC	CASSSIRLAGVGEQYF
.	16	TRBV2	TRBJ1-3	.	TGTGCCAGCAGTTCTCAGGGCGGGAGCTCTGGAAACACCATATATTTT	CASSSQGGSSGNTIYF
.	15	TRBV5-1	TRBJ2-5	TRBD1	TGCGCCAGCAGCTCGACGACAGGGGAGCAAGAGACCCAGTACTTC	CASSSTTGEQETQYF
few	13	TRBV6-1	TRBJ1-3	TRBD1	TGTGCCAGTGGGACAGCCTCTGGAAACACCATATATTTT	CASGTASGNTIYF
.	16	TRBV14	TRBJ2-5	TRBD1	TGTGCCAGCAGCCATCCCCACAGGGGCGCGGGAGAGACCCAGTACTTC	CASSHPHRGAGETQYF
.	15	TRBV29-1	TRBJ1-2	TRBD1	TGCAGCGTTGGGGGTGGTGGGACAGGCGGCACTGGCTACACCTTC	CSVGGGGTGGTGYTF
.	18	TRBV4-1	TRBJ2-1	TRBD1	TGCGCCAGCAGCGAGGGTCCAAGGCGGGTGGGACAGGACAATGAGCAGTTCTTC	CASSEGPRRVGQDNEQFF
.	14	TRBV7-2	TRBJ1-1	.	TGTGCCAGCAGCCCCAACAGATTTAACACTGAAGCTTTCTTT	CASSPNRFNTEAFF
.	12	TRBV6-1	TRBJ2-3	.	TGTGCTGGAGGCGGAAGCACAGATACGCAGTATTTT	CAGGGSTDTQYF
.	14	TRBV2	TRBJ1-1	.	TGTGCCAGCAAAATCCTAGCGGGGGGCACTGAAGCTTTCTTT	CASKILAGGTEAFF
.	15	TRBV6-5	TRBJ2-5	TRBD1	TGTGCCAGCAGTTACTCGACAGGGGGCGGAGAGACCCAGTACTTC	CASSYSTGGGETQYF
.	12	TRBV19	TRBJ2-1	TRBD1	TGTGCCAGTAGTACAGGGGGCGATGAGCAGTTCTTC	CASSTGGDEQFF
.	16	TRBV6-1	TRBJ2-2	.	TGTGCCAGCAGTGAACCCTGGGGCCCGAACACCGGGGAGCTGTTTTTT	CASSEPWGPNTGELFF
.	17	TRBV28	TRBJ2-1	TRBD1	TGTGCCAGCAGTTTAAGGCTGGGACAGGCGATCTACAATGAGCAGTTCTTC	CASSLRLGQAIYNEQFF
.	14	TRBV10-3	TRBJ1-1	.	TGTGCCATCAGAAGGACGGGGGGTAACACTGAAGCTTTCTTT	CAIRRTGGNTEAFF
.	12	TRBV29-1	TRBJ2-7	TRBD1	TGCAGCGCTAGGACAGGGGTCTACGAGCAGTACTTC	CSARTGVYEQYF
.	15	TRBV5-1	TRBJ2-2	.	TGCGCCAGCAGCTTGTCAGAGGCCCTGAGCGGGGAGCTGTTTTTT	CASSLSEALSGELFF
.	15	TRBV5-1	TRBJ2-5	TRBD1	TGCGCCAGCAGCGAGGGGGCGGTAGGGCAAGAGACCCAGTACTTC	CASSEGAVGQETQYF
.	16	TRBV9	TRBJ1-4	.	TGTGCCAGCAGCGTAGCTCACTCCCCGATACATGAAAAACTGTTTTTT	CASSVAHSPIHEKLFF
.	14	TRBV9	TRBJ2-3	.	TGTGCCAGCAGCGTAGACGCAGGGCCAGATACGCAGTATTTT	CASSVDAGPDTQYF
few	14	TRBV7-6	TRBJ1-1	.	TGTGCCAGCAGCTTAAGTAGCGGGAACACTGAAGCTTTCTTT	CASSLSSGNTEAFF
once	15	TRBV7-9	TRBJ1-4	.	TGTGCCAGCAGCTTAGCGCTGGGAGTAAATGAAAAACTGTTTTTT	CASSLALGVNEKLFF
.	13	TRBV7-2	TRBJ1-2	TRBD1	TGTGCCAGCAGCTTCCGGCAGGGGGCGGGCTACACCTTC	CASSFRQGAGYTF
.	16	TRBV7-9	TRBJ2-7	TRBD2	TGTTCCAGCAGCCAATTTGGGAGGGTAGGCGTCGACGAGCAGTACTTC	CSSSQFGRVGVDEQYF
.	13	TRBV5-1	TRBJ2-1	TRBD2	TGCGCCAGCAGCTTGGCCAGCGGGGATGAGCAGTTCTTC	CASSLASGDEQFF
.	13	TRBV9	TRBJ1-2	TRBD1	TGTGCCAGCAGCCCGACAGGGGGCTATGGCTACCCCTTC	CASSPTGGYGYPF
.	14	TRBV25-1	TRBJ2-1	TRBD1	TGTGCCAGCAGTGACCTAATCAGGGACAGGGTGGAGTTCTTC	CASSDLIRDRVEFF
.	14	TRBV5-4	TRBJ1-2	TRBD1	TGTGCCAGCAGCCTCCGACAGGGGACGAATGGCTACACCTTC	CASSLRQGTNGYTF
.	14	TRBV5-1	TRBJ2-4	TRBD1	TGCGCCAGCAGCTTGAGGCAGGGGGCGGACATTCAGTACTTC	CASSLRQGADIQYF
.	15	TRBV5-4	TRBJ2-7	TRBD2	TGTGCCAGCAGCCGGACTAGCGGGGGGGCCTACGAGCAGTACTTC	CASSRTSGGAYEQYF
.	13	TRBV2	TRBJ1-2	.	TGTGCCAGCGGAGTGGGTCAGACCTATGGCTACACCTTC	CASGVGQTYGYTF
.	14	TRBV27	TRBJ2-7	.	TGTGCCAGCAGTTTGGACAAAGGATACTACGAGCAGTACTTC	CASSLDKGYYEQYF
.	16	TRBV6-1	TRBJ1-5	TRBD1	TGTGCCAGCAGTGAGTGGTCCGCGACAGGGAATCAGCCCCAGCATTTT	CASSEWSATGNQPQHF
.	15	TRBV7-9	TRBJ1-1	TRBD1	TGTTCCAGCAGCTTACCAGGGGGAATGAACACTGAAGCTTTCTTT	CSSSLPGGMNTEAFF
.	14	TRBV5-1	TRBJ2-5	.	TGCGCCAGCAGCCTAACTACCATAGGAGAGACCCAGTACTTC	CASSLTTIGETQYF
.	13	TRBV4-2	TRBJ1-5	.	TGTGCCAGCAGCCAAGATTCCGGAGGGACCCAGCATTTT	CASSQDSGGTQHF
once	15	TRBV2	TRBJ2-1	.	TGTGCCAGCAGTGAAGCGGGGGGTGTCTACAATGAGCAGTTCTTC	CASSEAGGVYNEQFF
.	16	TRBV5-4	TRBJ2-6	.	TGTGCCAGCAGCCCCGCTGAGTACTCTGGGGCCAACGTCCTGACTTTC	CASSPAEYSGANVLTF
.	13	TRBV30	TRBJ1-2	TRBD1	TGTGCCTGGAGTTGGACAGGGAACTATGGCTACACCTTC	CAWSWTGNYGYTF